The 8 T cell receptor beta chains in this list originate from one sample, sequenced in a study of T cells after yellow fever vaccination (dated by TCRdb to the late 2010s). Receptor libraries were prepared by 5' RACE. TCRdb shows the sequencer as Illumina NovaSeq 6000. TCRdb reprocessing: public reads trimmed at Q25 with fastp, clones called with MiXCR, in-frame beta chains kept. Every CDR3 protein is listed once, alongside the most common genes and DNA of its rows. Here the sample has fewer than 350,000 distinct CDR3 sequences; approximately 3.9% occur a single time. Jointly, the top ten make up about a quarter of the sample. Sample treatment or condition, as interpreted from the label and publication: live attenuated yellow fever vaccine strain. The source material was PBMCs, sampled on the day of the yellow fever booster vaccination. These TCRs come from a man between 18 and 29 years old who received the YFV17D yellow fever vaccine.

This clonotype was picked up many times. The CDR3 is CASSSRGVQETQYF. As DNA, the CDR3 is TGCGCCAGCAGCTCGCGAGGGGTCCAAGAGACCCAGTACTTC. V gene TRBV5-1 combines with J gene TRBJ2-5, with D possibly called TRBD1 or TRBD2 (5 bases each). CDR3 size: 14 residues. Looked up from germline, CDR1 is SGHRS and CDR2 is YFSETQ. V was clipped by 3 bases and J by 1 base, with 10 bases between them.

This clonotype occurred many times. The chain recombines TRBV5-1 with TRBJ2-3, with 10 bases lining up with TRBD1. CDR3 length: 16 amino acids. J gave up 4 bases and V 0 bases, and 5 bases lay outside the gene matches. Germline lookup yields CDR1 SGHRS and CDR2 YFSETQ. In nucleotides, the CDR3 is TGCGCCAGCAGCTTGGAAGGGACAGGGGAGGCAGATACGCAGTATTTT. Protein sequence: CASSLEGTGEADTQYF.

This clonotype was detected many times. The V gene is TRBV12-3 or TRBV12-4, the J gene TRBJ2-7; D is uncertain. The CDR3 contains 15 residues. V lost 8 bases, J lost 0 bases, and 17 bases lay in between. CDR3 sequence reads: CASGRYPASSYEQYF. The CDR3 DNA reads as TGTGCCAGCGGACGCTATCCCGCGAGCTCCTACGAGCAGTACTTC.

In its sample, this clonotype was seen many times. The chain has TRBV9 and TRBJ1-1; D not resolved. CDR3 length: 13 amino acids. V was trimmed by 1 base and J by 3 bases, leaving 7 bases between them. CDR1 and CDR2 from the germline V gene are SGDLS and YYNGEE. CDR3 residues: CASSVHPHTEAFF. In DNA, the CDR3 is TGTGCCAGCAGCGTACACCCCCACACTGAAGCTTTCTTT.

This clonotype was detected ten times or more. The chain recombines TRBV28 with TRBJ2-7; D perhaps matches TRBD1 (6 bases). CDR3 size: 14 residues. The V end lost 2 bases, the J end lost 3 bases, and 11 bases lay between the germline ends. CDR1 is MDHEN, CDR2 SYDVKM, per germline. CDR3 in amino acids: CASSLSPGVYEQYV. CDR3 in DNA: TGTGCCAGCAGTTTAAGCCCAGGGGTCTACGAGCAGTACGTC.

This clonotype was seen ten or more times. CDR3 sequence: CSARDNSLREQYF. CDR3 coding DNA: TGCAGTGCTAGAGATAACAGCCTTCGGGAGCAGTACTTC. The rearrangement links TRBV20-1 to TRBJ2-7; D not certain. This CDR3 is built from 13 residues. CDR1 DFQATT and CDR2 SNEGSKA come from the germline V gene (reference sequence). The ends were cut back, 0 bases at V and 7 bases at J, with 13 bases in the middle.

This clonotype was found a few times. The CDR3 region is CASSSGFRRLSYEQYF. DNA of the CDR3: TGTGCCAGCAGTTCGGGATTCAGGAGACTCTCCTACGAGCAGTACTTC. V is TRBV27 and J is TRBJ2-7; tentatively, D is TRBD2 (5 bases). Germline V gives CDR1 MNHEY, CDR2 SMNVEV (reference sequence). V lost 4 bases to trimming and J lost 0 bases, with 16 bases between them. This CDR3 comprises 16 residues.

This clonotype came up a few times. The chain combines TRBV5-1 with TRBJ2-7; no clear D gene. This CDR3 comprises 14 residues. CDR1 and CDR2 (germline): SGHRS, YFSETQ. V was shortened by 0 bases and J by 2 bases, with 9 bases between the two germline ends. The DNA for the CDR3 is TGCGCCAGCAGCTTGGTAGGCAGCGCCTACGAGCAGTACGTC. Translating it yields CASSLVGSAYEQYV.